These T cell receptor beta chains were read from a single sample in a study of blood T cell repertoires in COVID-19. The assay was immunoSEQ multiplex PCR, and TCRdb's table has in-frame clones only and misses some. The sample has around 130,000 clones, about four fifths seen once. The sequenced sample was peripheral blood. The receptors were sampled from a man aged 60 to 69 with active or convalescent COVID-19. The CDR3 runs from the conserved cysteine through the conserved F or W. D genes are given only for firm matches. Part of the rows lack a size; the others show once, few, many or a class for expanded clones.

.,TRBJ2-4,TRBV7-9,.,CASSFSPSRQSLAKNIQYF,TGTGCCAGCAGCTTTTCACCCTCTCGACAGTCACTAGCCAAAAACATTCAGTACTTC
.,TRBJ2-7,TRBV6-2/TRBV6-3,.,CASSQPGASYEQYF,TGTGCCAGCAGTCAGCCGGGAGCCTCCTACGAGCAGTACTTC
TRBD2,TRBJ2-7,TRBV6-5,.,CASSGLAGEQYF,TGTGCCAGCAGCGGACTAGCAGGCGAGCAGTACTTC
.,TRBJ2-3,TRBV3-1/TRBV3-2,once,CASTHTGNTQYF,TGTGCCAGCACCCATACGGGGAATACGCAGTATTTT
.,TRBJ1-1,TRBV18,once,CASSPTGNEAFF,TGTGCCAGCTCCCCCACAGGGAATGAAGCTTTCTTT
.,TRBJ2-5,TRBV7-9,.,CASSFGSKTQYF,TGTGCCAGCAGCTTTGGGAGCAAGACCCAGTACTTC
.,TRBJ2-7,TRBV6-7,.,CASSSTANEQYF,TGTGCCAGCAGTTCTACCGCTAACGAGCAGTACTTC
TRBD1,TRBJ2-7,TRBV6-5,.,CASTPSPGGAYEQYF,TGTGCCAGCACCCCCTCCCCAGGGGGCGCGTACGAGCAGTACTTC
.,TRBJ2-1,TRBV27,.,CASSLPPTSSYNEQFF,TGTGCCAGCAGTTTACCACCGACTAGCTCCTACAATGAGCAGTTCTTC
TRBD2,TRBJ2-5,TRBV29-1,.,CSGRLAGRQETQYF,TGCAGCGGCCGACTAGCGGGAAGGCAAGAGACCCAGTACTTC
TRBD1,TRBJ1-2,TRBV19,.,CASSTRDRGPYGYTF,TGTGCCAGTAGTACCCGGGACAGGGGTCCGTATGGCTACACCTTC
.,TRBJ2-7,TRBV28,few,CASRAKYEQYF,TGTGCCAGCAGGGCCAAGTACGAGCAGTACTTC
.,TRBJ2-3,TRBV29-1,.,CSVEGQADDPYF,TGCAGCGTTGAAGGGCAAGCGGACGATCCGTATTTT
TRBD1,TRBJ2-6,TRBV5-1,.,CASSFPTGEGSGANVLTF,TGCGCCAGCAGCTTCCCGACAGGGGAAGGCTCTGGGGCCAACGTCCTGACTTTC
TRBD2,TRBJ2-1,TRBV13,.,CASSGIAGEQFF,TGTGCCAGCAGCGGCATAGCGGGTGAGCAGTTCTTC
.,TRBJ2-7,TRBV5-1,.,CASSLPGLSEQYF,TGCGCCAGCAGCTTGCCGGGATTGAGTGAGCAGTACTTC
TRBD2,TRBJ2-5,TRBV6-1,.,CASSEWGQGGRSAQYF,TGTGCCAGCAGTGAATGGGGCCAGGGAGGGAGGTCGGCCCAGTACTTC
.,TRBJ1-6,TRBV5-1,.,CASSDTSYNSPLHF,TGCGCCAGCAGTGACACCTCCTATAATTCACCCCTCCACTTT
TRBD1,TRBJ1-5,TRBV24-1,.,CATSDRTGYSNQPQHF,TGTGCCACCAGTGATCGGACAGGGTATAGCAATCAGCCCCAGCATTTT
.,TRBJ1-4,TRBV12-3/TRBV12-4,.,CASSPHASGKLFF,TGTGCCAGCAGCCCCCATGCTAGCGGAAAACTGTTTTTT
TRBD1,TRBJ2-5,TRBV5-1,.,CASSPPGQGLQETQYF,TGCGCCAGCAGCCCCCCAGGACAGGGGCTTCAAGAGACCCAGTACTTC
.,TRBJ2-7,TRBV6-5,once,CASMRSYEQYF,TGTGCCAGCATGAGAAGTTACGAGCAGTACTTC
.,TRBJ2-1,TRBV7-9,.,CASTDPLGGLKGNEQFF,TGTGCCAGCACCGACCCCTTAGGGGGACTAAAGGGCAATGAGCAGTTCTTC
.,TRBJ2-3,TRBV10-3,.,CAISAVSLSTDTQYF,TGTGCCATCAGTGCGGTTTCACTTAGCACAGATACGCAGTATTTT
TRBD1,TRBJ2-1,TRBV7-2,.,CASSLVVLRDRDNEQFF,TGTGCCAGCAGCTTAGTCGTCTTGAGGGACAGAGACAATGAGCAGTTCTTC
.,TRBJ2-7,TRBV29-1,.,CRGGQNEQYF,TGCAGGGGGGGACAGAACGAGCAGTACTTC
TRBD1,TRBJ2-2,TRBV4-2,.,CASSATTGGKGELFF,TGTGCCAGCAGCGCAACGACAGGGGGCAAGGGGGAGCTGTTTTTT
.,TRBJ2-1,TRBV5-6,.,CASSFPGSDEQFF,TGTGCCAGCAGCTTCCCGGGATCGGATGAGCAGTTCTTC